Shown below are 27 T cell receptor beta chains from a single sample sequenced in a study of tumor-infiltrating lymphocytes in oesophageal squamous cell carcinoma. TCRdb recomputed calls from the PCR reads with MiXCR, one row per CDR3 protein. Of more than 15,000 distinct CDR3 sequences listed, 40% to 50% are singletons. The specimen was normal esophageal tissue next to the tumor. The origin of the receptors is a male donor with esophageal squamous cell carcinoma.

The rearrangement joins TRBV7-6 to TRBJ2-1; D assignment may be TRBD1 or TRBD2 (6 bases each). Trimming took 0 bases from V and 7 from J, leaving 19 bases between them. Germline CDR1 is SGHVS and CDR2 is FNYEAQ. The CDR3 length is 17 residues. The CDR3: CASSLAGGGALGNEQFF. In DNA form, the CDR3 reads TGTGCCAGCAGCTTAGCGGGGGGCGGGGCGTTGGGAAATGAGCAGTTCTTC.

The rearrangement joins TRBV7-2 to TRBJ1-4; D possibly corresponds to TRBD1 (6 bases). The CDR3 totals 15 residues. From germline, CDR1 is SGHTA and CDR2 FQGNSA. Trimming shortened V by 5 bases and J by 7 bases, and 17 bases separated the two germline ends. Written as DNA, the CDR3 is TGTGCCAGCAGCCTCAGCGCGGGGGCTGGTGAAAAACTGTTTTTT. Its protein product is CASSLSAGAGEKLFF.

In its sample, this clonotype is medium-sized. The chain joins TRBV10-3 to TRBJ2-3; D remains ambiguous. V was pared by 3 bases and J by 0 bases, with 7 bases between. Germline V CDR1 and CDR2: ENHRY, SYGVKD. The CDR3 runs to 14 residues. CDR3 sequence (DNA): TGTGCCATCAGTGATGGGCCTAGCACAGATACGCAGTATTTT. Its protein is CAISDGPSTDTQYF.

This clonotype came up once. The chain joins TRBV19 to TRBJ2-1, with 7 bases lining up with TRBD1. The end of the DNA is better explained by TRBJ2-4, so the J call may be wrong. Germline loops: CDR1 LNHDA, CDR2 SQIVND (reference sequence). This CDR3 spans 12 amino acids. CDR3 bases: TGTGCCAGTAGTCGGGACAGAAACATTCAGTACTTC. Its translation: CASSRDRNIQYF.

This clonotype counts as medium-sized (0.01 to 0.1%). The chain has TRBV7-3 and TRBJ2-2, with 9 nucleotides matching TRBD1. Germline V gene data show CDR1 as SGHTA and CDR2 as FQGTGA. V shed 0 bases, J shed 3 bases, and the junction held 8 bases outside the gene matches. This CDR3 region has 18 residues. The CDR3 DNA follows: TGTGCCAGCAGCTTAACCGTAACAGGGGGCCCGGACACCGGGGAGCTGTTTTTT. It codes for CASSLTVTGGPDTGELFF.

V is TRBV10-1 and J is TRBJ2-3; D is possibly TRBD1 or TRBD2 (6 bases each). Germline loops: CDR1 WNHNN, CDR2 SYGVQD (reference sequence). The CDR3 has 16 residues. The V end was cut by 4 bases, the J end by 4 bases, with 18 bases between. Written as DNA, the CDR3 is TGCGCCAGCAGTGTTACGGGGGCAATTCTCCCAGATACGCAGTATTTT. Its translation: CASSVTGAILPDTQYF.

The genes are TRBV6-5 and TRBJ1-4; perhaps TRBD1 as D (5 bases). The DNA matches TRBJ1-5 better at its end, which makes the J call doubtful. Looked up from germline, CDR1 is MNHEY and CDR2 is SVGAGI. The CDR3 length is 14 residues. CDR3 region: CASSRDRSNQPQHF. In DNA, the CDR3 is TGTGCCAGCAGTCGCGACAGATCCAATCAGCCCCAGCATTTT.

The chain links TRBV5-4 to TRBJ1-1; tentatively, D is TRBD1 (5 bases). Trimming removed 2 bases from V and 1 base from J, with 15 bases in between. Germline CDR1 is SGHNT and CDR2 is YYREEE (reference sequence). This CDR3 comprises 16 residues. The DNA of the CDR3 is TGTGCCAGCAGCTTTGGGGCCGGGACCTCGAACACTGAAGCTTTCTTT. As protein: CASSFGAGTSNTEAFF.

This clonotype was detected ten times or more. The rearrangement joins TRBV6-1 to TRBJ2-1; the match to TRBD2 covers 10 bases. There are 14 residues in the CDR3. The germline V gene has CDR1 MNHNS and CDR2 SASEGT. Trimming removed 6 bases from V and 8 bases from J; junction bases left unmatched: 7. The DNA of the CDR3 is TGTGCCAGCAGCCAGCGGGAGGGCCTTGATGAGCAGTTCTTC. Translated, it gives CASSQREGLDEQFF.

The chain couples TRBV5-4 to TRBJ2-3, with D possibly being TRBD2 (6 bases). Near its end, the DNA agrees better with TRBJ2-1, so the J call may be wrong. Germline assignment: CDR1 SGHNT and CDR2 YYREEE (reference sequence). The CDR3 contains 16 residues. The CDR3 DNA reads TGTGCCAGCAGCGCCGTAACTAGCATCTTTTCCAATGAGCAGTTCTTC. It is translated as CASSAVTSIFSNEQFF.

Notes on this clonotype: One end of the junction varies from germline; a read error may be responsible. The rearrangement joins TRBV7-8 to TRBJ2-7, with 7 positions matching TRBD1. Germline-derived CDR1 and CDR2 are SGHVS and FQNEAQ. CDR3 size: 15 residues. CDR3 residues: CASSSLTGNNSPLHF. The CDR3 nucleotides read TGTGCCAGCAGCTCCCTGACAGGGAATAATTCACCCCTCCACTTC.

This clonotype counts as medium-sized (0.01 to 0.1%). V and J are TRBV7-3 and TRBJ2-2; 8 bases match TRBD1. V gave up 2 bases and J gave up 4 bases; unmatched junction bases: 3. CDR3 size: 15 residues. CDR1 is SGHTA and CDR2 is FQGTGA in the germline V gene. The CDR3 is CASSLQQGGTGELFF. DNA for the CDR3: TGTGCCAGCAGCTTACAACAGGGGGGCACCGGGGAGCTGTTTTTT.

The rearrangement links TRBV5-1 to TRBJ2-5; 10 bases match TRBD2. With the DNA end fitting TRBJ2-1 better, the J assignment may be wrong. The CDR3 extends over 15 amino acids. Germline V lookup: CDR1 SGHRS, CDR2 YFSETQ. In DNA, the CDR3 is TGCGCCAGCAGCTTGGTGTCGACTAGCGGGTATGAGCAGTTCTTC. Protein: CASSLVSTSGYEQFF.

This clonotype appeared many times. The chain joins TRBV12-3 or TRBV12-4 to TRBJ1-4; 7 nucleotides align to TRBD1. The CDR3 spans 13 residues. The V segment lost 5 bases and the J segment 8 bases; nucleotides outside the gene matches: 5. In nucleotides, the CDR3 is TGTGCCAGCAGTCGACAGGGTTGGGAAAAACTGTTTTTT. It translates to CASSRQGWEKLFF.

In regard to this clonotype: The CDR3 end shows no conserved phenylalanine or tryptophan, and so a read error is likely. It is unclear where the CDR3 begins or ends on the DNA, so no DNA is shown, and the CDR3 is as TCRdb lists it. The chain carries TRBV19 and TRBJ2-4; the listed D gene, TRBD2, was not tested against the DNA. Counting both end residues, the CDR3 totals 9 amino acids. In germline, CDR1 is LNHDA, CDR2 SQIVND (reference sequence). Here the CDR3 reads CASSGLAGK.

This chain links TRBV12-3 or TRBV12-4 with TRBJ2-1, with 10 bases identical to TRBD2. Near its end, the DNA agrees better with TRBJ2-7, so the J call may be wrong. CDR3 length equals 16 residues. CDR3 in DNA: TGTGCCAGCAGTTTTTTGCTAGCGGGAGTTTACAATGAGCAGTACTTC. The encoded protein is CASSFLLAGVYNEQYF.

This clonotype was detected ten times or more. A read error may be the cause here, since a much bigger clone is one base away. The chain employs TRBV6-1 and TRBJ2-7; 11 positions agree with TRBD2. Germline V gives CDR1 MNHNS, CDR2 SASEGT. The ends lost 5 bases at V and 7 bases at J; junction bases unmatched: 13. This CDR3 contains 16 residues. Here the CDR3 reads CASSKGLAVALNEQYF. The CDR3 nucleotides read TGTGCCAGCAGTAAGGGACTAGCGGTCGCCCTTAATGAGCAGTACTTC.

This clonotype was counted at least ten times. Given a much more abundant clone one base away, this may be a read error. V gene TRBV6-1 combines with J gene TRBJ2-7, with D perhaps assigned TRBD1 or TRBD2 (5 bases each). Germline CDR1 and CDR2: MNHNS and SASEGT. Trimming took off 5 bases at V and 7 bases at J, with 15 bases between the two ends. The length of the CDR3 is 13 residues. In nucleotides, the CDR3 is TGTGCCAGCAGTACTGGGACCGGCGGTGAGCAGTACTTC. The encoded protein is CASSTGTGGEQYF.

This clonotype qualifies as medium-sized. The V and J genes are TRBV7-3 and TRBJ2-1; 12 bases are shared with TRBD2. V lost 5 bases, J lost 6 bases, and 8 bases stayed unmatched. CDR1 SGHTA and CDR2 FQGTGA come from the germline V gene. The CDR3 runs to 16 residues. As DNA, the CDR3 is TGTGCCAGCAGCCCCACTAGCGGGAGGTGGGGCAATGAGCAGTTCTTC. This codes for CASSPTSGRWGNEQFF.

This clonotype has just a few counts. A much larger clone differs by one base, so this may be a read error. The chain couples TRBV4-3 to TRBJ2-1, with D tentatively TRBD2 (6 bases). The DNA matches TRBJ2-7 better at its end, which makes the J call doubtful. This CDR3 has 15 amino acids. Per the germline V gene, CDR1 is LGHNA and CDR2 is YSLEER. CDR3 in DNA: TGCGCCAGCAGCCCGGGACTGAGTTCCTACAATGAGCAGTACTTC. Its protein is CASSPGLSSYNEQYF.

The chain joins TRBV24-1 to TRBJ1-2; D not resolved. This CDR3 spans 15 amino acids. In germline, CDR1 is KGHDR, CDR2 SFDVKD. Trimming removed 3 bases at V and 4 bases at J, with 14 bases between. The CDR3 DNA reads as TGTGCCACCAGTGATACACAAGCCCGAGGCTATGGCTACACCTTC. Protein: CATSDTQARGYGYTF.

Relative to its sample, this clonotype is medium-sized. The chain couples TRBV6-1 to TRBJ2-7, with D unclear. V lost 7 bases, J lost 0 bases, and 13 bases lay in between. Germline V gives CDR1 MNHNS, CDR2 SASEGT. The CDR3 has 14 residues. CDR3 coding DNA: TGTGCCAGCAACACGGAATCAAGCTCCTACGAGCAGTACTTC. It translates to CASNTESSSYEQYF.

The CDR3 DNA reads TGTGCCAGCAGCCCGAGCGGGGGGGGCACAGATACGCAGTATTTT. Protein: CASSPSGGGTDTQYF. This chain links TRBV10-3 with TRBJ2-3; 10 nucleotides align to TRBD2. J lost 1 base, V lost 10 bases, and 8 bases had no gene match. The CDR3 runs 15 residues. Germline-derived CDR1 and CDR2 are ENHRY and SYGVKD.

This clonotype was seen ten or more times. Sequence at one end of the junction differs from germline and may be a read error. The rearrangement links TRBV5-4 to TRBJ2-6, with D maybe TRBD1 (6 bases). Germline assignment: CDR1 SGHNT and CDR2 YYREEE (reference sequence). This CDR3 contains 15 residues. The CDR3 protein is CASSLAGAGANVLTF. For the CDR3, the DNA is TGCGCCAGCAGCTTGGCAGGGGCTGGGGCCAACGTCCTGACTTTC.

This clonotype was detected ten times or more. This chain uses TRBV27 with TRBJ2-1; 7 bases align to TRBD2. This CDR3 contains 16 residues. Trimming took 6 bases from V and 7 from J; bases not matched to a gene: 15. Germline CDR1 and CDR2: MNHEY and SMNVEV (reference sequence). CDR3 protein: CASSLLAQAGGNEQFF. The DNA of the CDR3 is TGTGCCAGCAGCCTACTAGCGCAAGCCGGAGGGAATGAGCAGTTCTTC.

Only a few counts were recorded for this clonotype. The chain joins TRBV28 to TRBJ1-6, with D maybe TRBD1 (5 bases). With 4 bases removed from V and 8 bases from J, the gap between germline ends came to 15 bases. This CDR3 has 15 amino acids. Looked up from germline, CDR1 is MDHEN and CDR2 is SYDVKM. CDR3 region: CASSSPQGAHSPLHF. Here the CDR3 DNA reads TGTGCCAGCAGTTCCCCCCAGGGTGCGCATTCACCCCTCCACTTT.

Within the sample, this clonotype is medium-sized. The J gene is TRBJ2-5, the V gene TRBV7-9, with D perhaps matching TRBD2 (6 bases). Per the germline V gene, CDR1 is SEHNR and CDR2 is FQNEAQ (reference sequence). There are 13 residues in the CDR3. V shed 8 bases and J shed 4 bases, with 14 bases lying between them. The DNA for the CDR3 is TGTGCCAGCCTTCCCTCCGGGAGAGAGACCCAGTACTTC. It codes for CASLPSGRETQYF.